The 15 T cell receptor beta chains given below trace back to one sample, sequenced in a study of tumor-infiltrating lymphocytes in primary liver carcinoma (dated by TCRdb to the late 2010s). TRIzol reagent was used to extract blood RNA from unsorted whole blood, while the DNeasy Blood & Tissue kit provided the germline DNA. Sequencing relied on an Illumina HiSeq 2500. Using a constant-region primer and ProtoScript II reverse transcriptase, TCRbeta-specific cDNA was reverse-transcribed from 450 to 650 ng total RNA. TCRbeta libraries were built with three nested multiplex PCR rounds, a slightly modified ARM-PCR procedure. The first two PCR rounds used multiplex TRBV1-TRBV30 forward primers with a Cbeta reverse primer, each for roughly 10 cycles. TCRdb reprocessing: public reads trimmed at Q25 with fastp, clones called with MiXCR, in-frame beta chains kept. Every entry covers one CDR3 protein and lists the most common genes and DNA from its rows. The sample includes 330,000 or so distinct CDR3 sequences, with about 61% observed a single time. About 6% of the sample comes from the top ten.

The sample taken for sequencing was peripheral blood. The receptors stem from a middle-aged man with primary liver carcinoma and hepatitis B virus infection.

This chain uses TRBV13 with TRBJ2-7, with 7 bases aligning to TRBD2. V lost 8 bases to trimming and J lost 6 bases; unmatched junction nucleotides: 22. Germline V gene sequence: CDR1 PRHDT, CDR2 FYEKMQ (reference sequence). This CDR3 is built from 17 residues. The CDR3 reads CASGSWVIVGGPSEQYF. DNA of the CDR3: TGTGCCAGCGGCTCTTGGGTTATAGTGGGAGGGCCTAGCGAGCAGTACTTC.

In this sample, this clonotype turned up a few times. The chain is built from TRBV5-1 and TRBJ2-3; D unresolved. Germline CDR1 is SGHRS and CDR2 is YFSETQ. The CDR3 spans 16 residues. V was trimmed by 5 bases and J by 2 bases, leaving 18 bases between them. The CDR3 DNA sequence: TGCGCCAGCAGTTCATTAGCTGGCCGAGCCACAGATACGCAGTATTTT. Encoded protein: CASSSLAGRATDTQYF.

This sequence joins TRBV28 and TRBJ2-1; D gene unclear. Germline V lookup: CDR1 MDHEN, CDR2 SYDVKM. The CDR3 loop spans 14 amino acids. V lost 6 bases, J lost 6 bases, and 15 bases lay in between. The CDR3 is CASSSSLTPNEQFF. CDR3 in DNA: TGTGCCAGCAGCTCCTCCCTTACACCCAATGAGCAGTTCTTC.

The genes are TRBV19 and TRBJ1-1; D possibly corresponds to TRBD1 (6 bases). CDR3 length: 13 amino acids. V was shortened by 7 bases and J by 12 bases, with 21 bases between the two germline ends. Germline values: CDR1 LNHDA, CDR2 SQIVND (reference sequence). Written as DNA, the CDR3 is TGTGCCAGTATTATTTGGTGGGACAATGATCCTTTCTTT. Translated, it gives CASIIWWDNDPFF.

This clonotype showed up many times. The chain couples TRBV11-1 to TRBJ2-1; 7 bases fit TRBD2. CDR3 length: 14 amino acids. V lost 5 bases to trimming and J lost 9 bases; unmatched junction nucleotides: 10. Germline V gene sequence: CDR1 SGHAT, CDR2 FQDESV (reference sequence). The CDR3 coding sequence is TGTGCCAGCAGCCGATGGGGGGGTCGGGGTGAGCAGTTCTTC. Protein sequence: CASSRWGGRGEQFF. Filled out from reference TRBV11-1 and TRBJ2-1, the complete variable domain reads EAEVAQSPRYKITEKSQAVAFWCDPISGHATLYWYRQILGQGPELLVQFQDESVVDDSQLPKDRFSAERLKGVDSTLKIQPAELGDSAMYLCASSRWGGRGEQFFGPGTRLTVL.

The rearrangement joins TRBV29-1 to TRBJ2-1, with a possible D match to TRBD2 (5 bases). The germline V gene has CDR1 SQVTM and CDR2 ANQGSEA. The CDR3 contains 12 residues. V was trimmed by 7 bases and J by 9 bases, leaving 16 bases between them. The CDR3 is CSAAVSEGEQFF. CDR3 nucleotide sequence: TGCAGCGCTGCGGTTAGCGAGGGTGAGCAGTTCTTC.

Note on this clonotype: A junction boundary mismatches the germline segment, possibly from a read error. The rearrangement joins TRBV6-5 to TRBJ2-7; D perhaps matches TRBD1 (6 bases). The V gene's germline CDR1 is MNHEY and CDR2 SVGAGI. This CDR3 is 16 amino acids long. The DNA of the CDR3 is TGTGCCAGCCAAAGGTACCGGGACACGGCACTTTACGAGCGGTACTTC. Amino acids: CASQRYRDTALYERYF.

This clonotype was counted at least ten times. The rearrangement links TRBV6-1 to TRBJ2-2; no firm D call. The CDR3 spans 13 residues. V lost 7 bases to trimming and J lost 5 bases, with 11 bases between them. Germline CDR1 is MNHNS and CDR2 is SASEGT. Here the CDR3 DNA reads TGTGCCAGCAACGGAATAGGGACCGGGGAGCTGTTTTTT. Protein sequence: CASNGIGTGELFF.

As to this clonotype: This could be a read error, since a much larger clone is one nucleotide away. The conserved phenylalanine or tryptophan normally closing the CDR3 is absent here, so this likely arose from a read error. This chain connects TRBV29-1 to TRBJ2-7, with unresolved D. CDR3 length: 11 residues. The germline gives CDR1 SQVTM, CDR2 ANQGSEA. DNA for the CDR3: TGCAGCGTTGAAATCTCCTCCGAGCAGTACTCC. This codes for CSVEISSEQYS.

This clonotype occurred many times. The V gene is TRBV6-5, the J gene TRBJ1-5; D unresolved. The CDR3 extends over 14 amino acids. Trimming pared 4 bases from V and 5 bases from J, leaving 12 bases between. Germline V gene sequence: CDR1 MNHEY, CDR2 SVGAGI. The CDR3 sequence is CASSSGYRDQPQHF. The CDR3 DNA reads as TGTGCCAGCAGTTCCGGATATAGGGATCAGCCCCAGCATTTT.

To note about this clonotype: A clone one base away is much larger, so this may be a read error. The rearrangement links TRBV6-2 or TRBV6-3 to TRBJ2-7, with D perhaps matching TRBD2 (6 bases). Germline CDR1 reads MNHEY; CDR2 reads SVGEGT. The ends were cut back, 6 bases at V and 1 base at J, with 22 bases in the middle. The CDR3 is made up of 17 amino acids. The CDR3 nucleotides are TGTGCCAGCAGCCCGATCCTTGATGTTAGCGGTTCCTACGAGCAGTACTTC. Translated, it gives CASSPILDVSGSYEQYF.

CDR3 bases: TGTGCCAGCAGCTTAGATTACGGGGGCTGGTTAGCGGGAGGGGTCTACAATGAGCAGTTCTTC. It specifies CASSLDYGGWLAGGVYNEQFF. The J gene is TRBJ2-1, the V gene TRBV11-2; 11 nucleotides agree with TRBD2. The CDR3 extends over 21 amino acids. CDR1 is SGHAT and CDR2 is FQNNGV in the germline V gene. V lost 0 bases, J lost 3 bases, and 16 bases stayed unmatched.

The chain carries TRBV4-2 and TRBJ1-2; D not certain. CDR1 is LGHNA and CDR2 is YNFKEQ in the germline V gene. V was shortened by 9 bases and J by 6 bases, with 23 bases between the two germline ends. This CDR3 is built from 15 residues. CDR3 sequence reads: CASNQGLAATNGYTF. The DNA of the CDR3 is TGTGCCAGTAACCAAGGTCTGGCGGCGACCAATGGCTACACCTTC.

Concerning this clonotype: A read error may account for a junction end that differs from germline. This sequence joins TRBV6-5 and TRBJ2-1; the match to TRBD2 covers 8 bases. Germline V lookup: CDR1 MNHEY, CDR2 SVGAGI. The CDR3 is 20 residues long. This chain's CDR3 is CARPPGPGLVLTSSYNEQFF. In DNA form, the CDR3 reads TGTGCCAGGCCTCCGGGACCGGGACTAGTTCTCACTAGCTCCTACAATGAGCAGTTCTTT.

Details on this clonotype: The conserved phenylalanine or tryptophan normally closing the CDR3 is absent here, so this likely arose from a read error. Because the CDR3's place on the DNA is in doubt, the DNA is left out and the CDR3 is given as listed by TCRdb. The chain has TRBV11-2 and TRBJ2-1; the D call TRBD2 from the table was never checked on the DNA. The CDR3 adds up to 15 amino acids, both ends counted. CDR1 is SGHAT and CDR2 is FQNNGV in the germline V gene. The CDR3 sequence: CASTSTNFIAGGRFL.